The table lists the clone carrying this T cell receptor (beta chain) with a count of one. The antigen is not known. These data are taken from a study of read filtering for tumor transcriptome and immune sequencing. Study findings and constraints: IR-seq captured clonotypes deeper and more reliably than RNA-seq.

This library used approximately 370 ng RNA and molecular barcoded adaptors spanning alpha/delta and beta/gamma chains. Using its own MiXCR run on the reads, TCRdb lists one record per CDR3 protein. The sample includes roughly 90,000 distinct CDR3 sequences, 10% to 15% of them seen just once. The CDR3 has 13 residues. V lost 4 bases, J lost 7 bases, and 16 bases lay in between. Germline loops: CDR1 DFQATT, CDR2 SNEGSKA (reference sequence). This TCR was recovered from a donor at least 40 years old with multiple myeloma. Sequences were obtained from a population of CD138-negative cells sorted from bone marrow. The J gene is TRBJ1-1, the V gene TRBV20-1; D unresolved. The CDR3 loop is CSATLGGSIEAFF. The CDR3 bases are TGCAGTGCTACCCTCGGCGGGAGTATTGAAGCTTTCTTT.